Described below is a single T cell receptor (beta chain) sequence and its context. Its specificity is not known. This sample was taken from a study of OX40 agonist ivuxolimab in advanced cancers. Method: immunoSEQ multiplex PCR; TCRdb's copy keeps in-frame clones and lacks some. The sample contains more than 45,000 clones, under 95% of which appear only once. Overall study results and limits: Antigen targets of the expanded peripheral T cells went undetermined.

People who had autoimmune disease history or systemic immunosuppression were excluded. The sequence was obtained from an adult with an advanced solid tumor such as melanoma, head and neck, liver or kidney cancer. Sequenced material: CD4+ or CD8+ T cells sorted from blood, taken in a trial of the OX40 agonist ivuxolimab.

CDR3 in amino acids: CSVQGLAGVGANVLTF. CDR3 DNA: TGCAGCGTTCAGGGACTAGCGGGAGTTGGGGCCAACGTCCTGACTTTC. The V gene is TRBV29-1, the J gene TRBJ2-6, with TRBD2 matching 14 bases. The ends lost 5 bases at V and 3 bases at J; junction bases unmatched: 3. The germline gives CDR1 SQVTM, CDR2 ANQGSEA. The CDR3 is 16 amino acids. The complete variable domain, with remaining parts taken from reference TRBV29-1 and TRBJ2-6, reads SAVISQKPSRDICQRGTSLTIQCQVDSQVTMMFWYRQQPGQSLTLIATANQGSEATYESGFVIDKFPISRPNLTFSTLTVSNMSPEDSSIYLCSVQGLAGVGANVLTFGAGSRLTVL.